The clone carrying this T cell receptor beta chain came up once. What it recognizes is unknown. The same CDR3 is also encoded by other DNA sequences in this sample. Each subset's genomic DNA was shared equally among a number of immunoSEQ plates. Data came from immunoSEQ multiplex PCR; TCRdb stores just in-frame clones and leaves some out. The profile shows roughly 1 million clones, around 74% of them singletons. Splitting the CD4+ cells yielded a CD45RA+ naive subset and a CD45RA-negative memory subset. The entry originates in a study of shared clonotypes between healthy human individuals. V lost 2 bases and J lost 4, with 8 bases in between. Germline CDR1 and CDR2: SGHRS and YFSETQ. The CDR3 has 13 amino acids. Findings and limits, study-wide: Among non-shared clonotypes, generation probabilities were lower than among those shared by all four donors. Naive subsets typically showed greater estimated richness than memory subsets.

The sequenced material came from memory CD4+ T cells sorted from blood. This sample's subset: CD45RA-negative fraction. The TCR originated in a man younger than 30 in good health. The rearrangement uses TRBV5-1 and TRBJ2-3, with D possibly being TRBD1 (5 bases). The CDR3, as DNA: TGCGCCAGCAGCTTCCAGGGTTCAGATACGCAGTATTTT. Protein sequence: CASSFQGSDTQYF.